A selection of T cell receptor beta chains follows, all from one sample in a study of response to subunit inactivated influenza vaccine. TCRdb independently ran MiXCR on the RT-PCR reads; one entry per CDR3 protein. Among about 520,000 distinct CDR3 sequences, around 25% were seen once, and the ten largest hold around 2%. The sequencing here drew on CD4+ T cells sorted from PBMCs, taken more than 4 days after vaccination. The origin of the receptors is a man aged 50 to 60 who received an inactivated influenza vaccine. CDR3s include the opening cysteine and the closing phenylalanine or tryptophan. D genes are given only for firm matches. The size entry is marked missing in some rows and otherwise reads once, few, many or a size class.

>TRBV10-3|NA|TRBJ1-1|NA
TGTGCCATAAGAGGGTCGGGGACTGAAGCTTTCTTT
CAIRGSGTEAFF
>TRBV7-2|NA|TRBJ2-1|TRBD2
TGTGCCAGCAGCCCTTGGGCGGGAGGGCACTACAATGAGCAGTTCTTC
CASSPWAGGHYNEQFF
>TRBV12-3/TRBV12-4|few|TRBJ2-2|NA
TGTGCCAGCACCCGCCCGGTGACCGGGGAGCTGTTTTTT
CASTRPVTGELFF
>TRBV3-1|NA|TRBJ2-2|NA
TGTGCCAGCAGCGACAGATCAGACGGGGAGCTGTTTTTT
CASSDRSDGELFF
>TRBV5-1|many|TRBJ1-1|NA
TGTGCCAGCAGCTCAACAGGGAACACTGAAGCTTTCTTT
CASSSTGNTEAFF
>TRBV12-3/TRBV12-4|NA|TRBJ2-6|NA
TGTGCCAGCAGCGGGACACTGAGCTCTGGGGCCAACGTCCTGACTTTC
CASSGTLSSGANVLTF
>TRBV20-1|NA|TRBJ2-3|NA
TGCAGTGCTAGACGGGGGCGGGAGGATACGCAGTATTTT
CSARRGREDTQYF
>TRBV6-1|NA|TRBJ2-7|TRBD2
TGTGCCAGCAGTGAACGCCTTAGCGGGGGAATCGAGCAGTACTTC
CASSERLSGGIEQYF
>TRBV7-9|NA|TRBJ1-2|NA
TGTGCCAGCAGCCCCGCTCGGGGTGGCTACACCTTC
CASSPARGGYTF
>TRBV13|many|TRBJ2-7|TRBD1
TGTGCCAGCAGCCAGCTACAGGGGACCTACGAGCAGTACTTC
CASSQLQGTYEQYF
>TRBV18|few|TRBJ2-7|TRBD2
TGTGCCAGCTCACCCGTAACTAGCGGCTACGAGCAGTACTTC
CASSPVTSGYEQYF
>TRBV4-2|NA|TRBJ2-5|TRBD1
TGTGCCAGCAGCCGAGAGGGACAGGCCCAAGAGACCCAGTACTTC
CASSREGQAQETQYF
>TRBV27|many|TRBJ2-1|TRBD2
TGTGCCAGCTCCCGACTAGCGGGCGGTGGTGAGCAGTTCTTC
CASSRLAGGGEQFF
>TRBV9|few|TRBJ2-3|TRBD2
TGTGCCAGCAGCACCCGTCCAGCGGGAGGAACGGATACGCAGTATTTT
CASSTRPAGGTDTQYF
>TRBV20-1|NA|TRBJ2-7|TRBD2
TGCAGTGCACAATCACTAGCGGGAGCCCACGAGCAGTACTTC
CSAQSLAGAHEQYF
>TRBV12-3/TRBV12-4|many|TRBJ2-3|TRBD2
TGTGCCAGCGGAAAAGCGGGGGTCCTATATACGCAGTATTTT
CASGKAGVLYTQYF
>TRBV12-3/TRBV12-4|once|TRBJ2-7|NA
TGTGCCAGCAGGGGGGCACACCCGTCATCCGAGCAGTACTTC
CASRGAHPSSEQYF
>TRBV4-2|few|TRBJ1-6|NA
TGTGCCAGCAGCCAAGAAACTAGTGGGTCACCCCTCCACTTT
CASSQETSGSPLHF
>TRBV6-5|NA|TRBJ2-5|NA
TGTGCCAGCAGTTACTCGATCTCAGACAAGGTTCAAGAGACCCAGTACTTC
CASSYSISDKVQETQYF
>TRBV20-1|few|TRBJ2-2|TRBD2
TGCAGTGCTAGAGATGCTAGCGGGGCGAACACCGGGGAGCTGTTTTTT
CSARDASGANTGELFF
>TRBV15|few|TRBJ1-1|TRBD1
TGTGCCACCAGCAGAGCAGGGGGTGCGAACACTGAAGCTTTCTTT
CATSRAGGANTEAFF
>TRBV14|NA|TRBJ2-1|NA
TGTGCCAGCAGTCCATACCTGACTGACAATGAGCAGTTCTTC
CASSPYLTDNEQFF
>TRBV12-3/TRBV12-4|few|TRBJ2-3|TRBD1
TGTGCCAGCAGCAGGGACAGGGGGCCAGATACGCAGTATTTT
CASSRDRGPDTQYF
>TRBV15|many|TRBJ2-5|NA
TGTGCCACCAGTCGGGACCAAGAGACCCAGTACTTC
CATSRDQETQYF
>TRBV5-1|many|TRBJ2-1|TRBD2
TGCGCCAGCAGCCAGGGCCTAGCGGGGGGGTTTTACAATGAGCAGTTCTTC
CASSQGLAGGFYNEQFF
>TRBV9|NA|TRBJ2-1|NA
TGTGCCAGCACCGAGATAGGGTCTTTGGGCTACAATGAGCAGTTCTTC
CASTEIGSLGYNEQFF
>TRBV12-5|NA|TRBJ2-2|NA
TGTGCTAGTGGTTTGCTCGGCGGCCAGCACGGGGAGCTGTTTTTT
CASGLLGGQHGELFF
>TRBV21-1|NA|TRBJ2-7|NA
TGTGCCAGCAGCCTCCTCGAAGGTGATCGAGGGCGGGAGCAGTACTTC
CASSLLEGDRGREQYF
>TRBV5-1|few|TRBJ2-6|NA
TGCGCCAGCAGCTTGGTATACGGGGTCTGGGCCAACGTCCTGACTTTC
CASSLVYGVWANVLTF
>TRBV12-3/TRBV12-4|NA|TRBJ2-2|NA
TGTGCCAGCAGTGCGAGCGGAGCTTTTACCGGGGAGCTGTTTTTT
CASSASGAFTGELFF
>TRBV28|few|TRBJ2-7|TRBD1
TGTGCCAGCAGTGCCACCGGGACAGACTCCTACGAGCAGTACTTC
CASSATGTDSYEQYF
>TRBV14|NA|TRBJ2-2|NA
TGTGCCAGCAGCCGACTAGAAACCGGGGAGCTGTTTTTT
CASSRLETGELFF